A single sample gave rise to the 26 T cell receptor beta chains below, sequenced in a study of blood T cell repertoires in COVID-19. The method was immunoSEQ multiplex PCR; TCRdb's version includes in-frame clones alone and lacks a portion of them. The table lists 200,000 to 250,000 clones, approximately 84% of them singletons. Material: peripheral blood. Receptors originate from a man aged 40-55 years with acute or convalescent COVID-19.

The J gene is TRBJ1-6, the V gene TRBV9; a possible D gene is TRBD1 (5 bases). Germline CDR1 and CDR2: SGDLS and YYNGEE. This CDR3 is 19 amino acids long. V lost 2 bases and J 5 bases, leaving 23 bases between the germline ends. The CDR3: CASSVSPLQARKNNSPLHF. The CDR3, as DNA: TGTGCCAGCAGCGTTTCTCCTCTACAGGCGCGCAAGAATAATTCACCCCTCCACTTT.

V usage is TRBV7-8 and J usage is TRBJ1-2; 9 bases are a match to TRBD1. The CDR3 spans 15 residues. Trimming took 1 base from V and 3 from J; bases not matched to a gene: 3. The germline V gene encodes CDR1 SGHVS and CDR2 FQNEAQ. CDR3 sequence: CASSLGTGGYYGYTF. CDR3 sequence (DNA): TGTGCCAGCAGCTTAGGCACAGGGGGCTACTATGGCTACACCTTC.

The J gene is TRBJ2-7, the V gene TRBV5-1, with a weak D call TRBD1 (5 bases). The V gene's germline CDR1 is SGHRS and CDR2 YFSETQ. The CDR3 is 18 residues long. V was pared by 0 bases and J by 2 bases, with 21 bases between. CDR3 amino acids: CASSLVPSTKGMTYEQYF. The CDR3 nucleotides read TGCGCCAGCAGCTTGGTCCCCTCGACGAAGGGGATGACCTACGAGCAGTACTTC.

The rearrangement joins TRBV10-1 to TRBJ1-5; D perhaps matches TRBD1 (5 bases). The CDR3 loop spans 13 amino acids. The V end lost 11 bases, the J end lost 0 bases, and 11 bases lay between the germline ends. CDR1 and CDR2 from the germline V gene are WNHNN and SYGVQD (reference sequence). In nucleotides, the CDR3 is TGCGCCCCACGGGGGGTTAGCAATCAGCCCCAGCATTTT. It encodes CAPRGVSNQPQHF.

The chain couples TRBV9 to TRBJ1-2; the match to TRBD1 covers 8 bases. Germline V gene lookup returns CDR1 SGDLS and CDR2 YYNGEE. The CDR3 contains 16 residues. J gave up 8 bases and V 4 bases, and 16 bases lay outside the gene matches. The CDR3 here is CASSPRFEQGQDGYTF. CDR3 DNA: TGTGCCAGCAGCCCCCGATTCGAACAGGGACAGGACGGCTACACCTTC.

The CDR3 DNA follows: TGCGCCAGCAGCCAAGGAGGGCCCATCTATGGCTACACCTTC. This gives the protein CASSQGGPIYGYTF. V usage is TRBV4-1 and J usage is TRBJ1-2; D is uncertain. The V and J ends lost 1 base and 4 bases respectively, with 10 bases between them. Germline V gene sequence: CDR1 MGHRA, CDR2 YSYEKL. The CDR3 loop spans 14 amino acids.

This clone showed up just a few times. The rearrangement uses TRBV27 and TRBJ1-6; 7 bases agree with TRBD1. The CDR3 loop spans 15 amino acids. Germline V gives CDR1 MNHEY, CDR2 SMNVEV (reference sequence). Trimming took 4 bases from V and 3 from J; bases not matched to a gene: 3. CDR3 sequence (DNA): TGTGCCAGCAGTTCGGGACAGAGCTATAATTCACCCCTCCACTTT. Its protein is CASSSGQSYNSPLHF.

The V and J genes are TRBV4-2 and TRBJ1-2; D might be TRBD1 (6 bases). Germline CDR1 is LGHNA and CDR2 is YNFKEQ. V lost 3 bases and J 1 base, leaving 15 bases between the germline ends. The CDR3 loop spans 16 amino acids. In DNA form, the CDR3 reads TGTGCCAGCAGCCAGACACAGGGTAACGGTAACTATGGCTACACCTTC. This codes for CASSQTQGNGNYGYTF.

The chain employs TRBV5-8 and TRBJ2-2, with a weak D call TRBD2 (7 bases). The germline V and J ends were trimmed by 3 bases and 3 bases, with 12 bases remaining between them. Germline-derived CDR1 and CDR2 are SGHTS and YDEGEE. CDR3 length: 15 amino acids. The CDR3: CASSSAGAYTGELFF. The CDR3 DNA sequence: TGTGCCAGCAGCTCGGCGGGGGCCTACACCGGGGAGCTGTTTTTT.

This clone was seen more than once but under ten times. The chain joins TRBV9 to TRBJ1-4; TRBD1 agrees at 8 bases. This CDR3 is built from 15 residues. J lost 6 bases, V lost 2 bases, and 6 bases had no gene match. Looked up from germline, CDR1 is SGDLS and CDR2 is YYNGEE. The DNA of the CDR3 is TGTGCCAGCAGCGTGGCAGGGGGCGCCGATGAAAAACTGTTTTTT. It translates to CASSVAGGADEKLFF. Full variable domain (remainder filled in from reference TRBV9 and TRBJ1-4): DSGVTQTPKHLITATGQRVTLRCSPRSGDLSVYWYQQSLDQGLQFLIQYYNGEERAKGNILERFSAQQFPDLHSELNLSSLELGDSALYFCASSVAGGADEKLFFGSGTQLSVL.

This clone was picked up one time. The J gene is TRBJ2-5, the V gene TRBV11-2, with 7 nucleotides matching TRBD1. Germline CDR1 and CDR2: SGHAT and FQNNGV. V was pared by 5 bases and J by 4 bases, with 13 bases of the junction left unmatched. The CDR3 has 16 residues. The CDR3 DNA follows: TGTGCCAGCAGCAATAACAGGGGAATTGGAGGAGAGACCCAGTACTTC. It is translated as CASSNNRGIGGETQYF.

This chain links TRBV2 with TRBJ2-7; 8 positions agree with TRBD1. After removal of 8 bases from V and 1 base from J, the junction contained 13 bases not matched to a gene. CDR1 and CDR2 (germline): SNHLY, FYNNEI. The CDR3 covers 16 residues. CDR3 in amino acids: CASCCSVTGGSYEQYF. CDR3 sequence (DNA): TGTGCCAGCTGCTGCTCTGTTACAGGGGGATCCTACGAGCAGTACTTC.

This chain links TRBV10-1 with TRBJ1-1; the match to TRBD1 covers 11 bases. Trimming took 9 bases from V and 11 from J; bases not matched to a gene: 17. This CDR3 is built from 15 residues. CDR1 is WNHNN, CDR2 SYGVQD, per germline (reference sequence). The CDR3 is CARLGQGAGGSGAFF. In DNA, the CDR3 is TGCGCCAGGCTCGGACAGGGGGCGGGTGGGTCCGGTGCTTTCTTT.

The rearrangement uses TRBV3-1 (or the pseudogene TRBV3-2) and TRBJ2-3, with TRBD1 as a possible D gene (5 bases). Germline assignment: CDR1 LGHDT and CDR2 YNNKEL (reference sequence). Between the trimmed V and J ends, which lost 8 bases and 0 bases, there was a span of 9 bases. The CDR3 is 13 residues long. CDR3 DNA sequence: TGTGCCAGCGGTAGGGGTAGCACAGATACGCAGTATTTT. Translating it yields CASGRGSTDTQYF.

The chain carries TRBV11-3 and TRBJ2-7; the match to TRBD2 covers 7 bases. Germline trimming cut 3 bases from V and 4 bases from J; bases unmatched to any gene: 6. The CDR3 length is 14 residues. The germline V gene encodes CDR1 SGHNT and CDR2 YENEEA. This CDR3 is CASSLFPAGYEQYF. The CDR3 DNA follows: TGTGCCAGCAGCTTGTTCCCAGCGGGGTACGAGCAGTACTTC.

The chain joins TRBV5-4 to TRBJ2-3; TRBD2 agrees at 13 bases. CDR1 and CDR2 (germline): SGHNT, YYREEE (reference sequence). V shed 5 bases and J 6 bases; nucleotides not matched to a gene: 9. The CDR3 length is 16 residues. The DNA of the CDR3 is TGTGCCAGCAGAAAAACTAGCGGGGGGGCCATCGATACGCAGTATTTT. Protein: CASRKTSGGAIDTQYF.

The V and J genes are TRBV9 and TRBJ1-2, with a possible D match to TRBD1 (6 bases). Germline assignment: CDR1 SGDLS and CDR2 YYNGEE. V was clipped by 1 base and J by 7 bases, with 14 bases between them. This CDR3 is 14 amino acids long. The CDR3 DNA sequence: TGTGCCAGCAGCGTATTCACAGGGAGGGGTGGCTACACCTTC. Its translation is CASSVFTGRGGYTF.

This clone was found a few times. V usage is TRBV19 and J usage is TRBJ1-2; possibly TRBD1 for D (5 bases). CDR1 LNHDA and CDR2 SQIVND come from the germline V gene (reference sequence). V lost 4 bases, J lost 8 bases, and 14 bases lay in between. The CDR3 consists of 13 residues. The CDR3 DNA sequence: TGTGCCAGTAGTACCCAGGGAATGGAGGGCTACACCTTC. Encoded protein: CASSTQGMEGYTF. The complete variable domain, with remaining parts taken from reference TRBV19 and TRBJ1-2, reads DGGITQSPKYLFRKEGQNVTLSCEQNLNHDAMYWYRQDPGQGLRLIYYSQIVNDFQKGDIAEGYSVSREKKESFPLTVTSAQKNPTAFYLCASSTQGMEGYTFGSGTRLTVV.

A few counts support this clone. The chain carries TRBV5-8 and TRBJ1-5, with D hard to call. With 0 bases removed from V and 5 bases from J, the gap between germline ends came to 6 bases. The CDR3 has 13 residues. Germline V gene data show CDR1 as SGHTS and CDR2 as YDEGEE. This CDR3 is CASSLDRDQPQHF. The CDR3, as DNA: TGTGCCAGCAGCTTGGACCGCGATCAGCCCCAGCATTTT.

V is TRBV5-4 and J is TRBJ2-3; TRBD2 agrees at 12 bases. There are 17 residues in the CDR3. CDR1 and CDR2 from the germline V gene are SGHNT and YYREEE (reference sequence). The ends lost 4 bases at V and 5 bases at J; junction bases unmatched: 11. CDR3 protein: CASSVWGRLAGVDTQYF. CDR3 DNA: TGTGCCAGCAGCGTATGGGGGCGACTAGCGGGGGTAGATACGCAGTATTTT. The full variable domain, completed using reference TRBV5-4 and TRBJ2-3, is ETGVTQSPTHLIKTRGQQVTLRCSSQSGHNTVSWYQQALGQGPQFIFQYYREEENGRGNFPPRFSGLQFPNYSSELNVNALELDDSALYLCASSVWGRLAGVDTQYFGPGTRLTVL.

The gene calls are TRBV4-2 and TRBJ2-7; 8 bases fit TRBD1. The CDR3 sequence is 15 residues long. The J segment lost 5 bases and the V segment lost 3 bases, leaving 9 bases of the junction unmatched. Germline CDR1 LGHNA, CDR2 YNFKEQ. The CDR3 DNA reads TGTGCCAGCAGCCAGGGGGCAGGGGGCGTCGACGAGCAGTACTTC. This encodes CASSQGAGGVDEQYF.

The rearrangement joins TRBV11-2 to TRBJ1-5; 7 bases line up with TRBD1. The CDR3 spans 15 residues. Germline assignment: CDR1 SGHAT and CDR2 FQNNGV. V shed 0 bases, J shed 5 bases, and the junction held 4 bases outside the gene matches. Here the CDR3 reads CASSLDGRGDQPQHF. The CDR3 nucleotides are TGTGCCAGCAGCTTAGACGGCAGGGGGGATCAGCCCCAGCATTTT.

The chain couples TRBV28 to TRBJ1-1; TRBD1 might be the D (6 bases). The germline gives CDR1 MDHEN, CDR2 SYDVKM. Trimming removed 6 bases from V and 2 bases from J, with 13 bases in between. The CDR3 length is 14 residues. The CDR3 sequence: CASRQTGHNTEAFF. In nucleotides, the CDR3 is TGTGCCAGCAGGCAAACGGGACATAACACTGAAGCTTTCTTT. Using reference TRBV28 and TRBJ1-1 for the parts outside the CDR3, the full variable domain is DVKVTQSSRYLVKRTGEKVFLECVQDMDHENMFWYRQDPGLGLRLIYFSYDVKMKEKGDIPEGYSVSREKKERFSLILESASTNQTSMYLCASRQTGHNTEAFFGQGTRLTVV.

Only one count was recorded for this clone. CDR3 in amino acids: CASSFRQGLGTGELFF. The DNA for the CDR3 is TGTGCCAGCAGCTTCAGACAGGGATTGGGCACCGGGGAGCTGTTTTTT. The chain uses TRBV7-2 and TRBJ2-2, with TRBD1 matching 7 bases. Germline trimming cut 3 bases from V and 4 bases from J; bases unmatched to any gene: 8. There are 16 residues in the CDR3. CDR1 is SGHTA and CDR2 is FQGNSA in the germline V gene. The full variable domain, in which reference TRBV7-2 and TRBJ2-2 provide the parts outside the CDR3, is GAGVSQSPSNKVTEKGKDVELRCDPISGHTALYWYRQSLGQGLEFLIYFQGNSAPDKSGLPSDRFSAERTGGSVSTLTIQRTQQEDSAVYLCASSFRQGLGTGELFFGEGSRLTVL.

This chain connects TRBV27 to TRBJ1-4; possibly TRBD1 for D (5 bases). Germline assignment: CDR1 MNHEY and CDR2 SMNVEV (reference sequence). The CDR3 loop spans 15 amino acids. Trimming took off 7 bases at V and 1 base at J, with 13 bases between the two ends. The CDR3 region has the DNA TGTGCCAGCAAAGGAAGGGGATTAACTAATGAAAAACTGTTTTTT. Protein product: CASKGRGLTNEKLFF.

The chain joins TRBV5-1 to TRBJ1-1, with D perhaps TRBD1 (6 bases). Germline lookup yields CDR1 SGHRS and CDR2 YFSETQ. The CDR3 spans 15 residues. The V end was cut by 0 bases, the J end by 2 bases, with 11 bases between. CDR3 bases: TGCGCCAGCAGCTTGGCCACAGGGATAAACACTGAAGCTTTCTTT. It translates to CASSLATGINTEAFF. Full variable domain (outside the CDR3, taken from reference TRBV5-1 and TRBJ1-1): KAGVTQTPRYLIKTRGQQVTLSCSPISGHRSVSWYQQTPGQGLQFLFEYFSETQRNKGNFPGRFSGRQFSNSRSEMNVSTLELGDSALYLCASSLATGINTEAFFGQGTRLTVV.